The next 18 T cell receptor beta chains were all read from a single sample in a study of cytomegalovirus exposure and HLA in healthy donors. The PCR used 60 Vbeta and 13 Jbeta primers. Using immunoSEQ multiplex PCR, the repertoire was profiled, and TCRdb retains in-frame clones only, with some absent. The repertoire holds about 140,000 clones, with around 65% as singletons. The sequencing input was PBMCs. The source of these receptors is a woman aged 55-75 years in good health and CMV-seronegative.

V gene TRBV18 combines with J gene TRBJ2-7, with 9 nucleotides matching TRBD1. There are 15 residues in the CDR3. The germline CDR1 and CDR2 sequences are KGHSH and LQKENI. The J segment lost 7 bases and the V segment lost 5 bases, leaving 12 bases of the junction unmatched. CDR3 DNA: TGTGCCAGCTCAACCAGGACAGGGGACTGGGGAGAGCAGTACTTC. Its translation: CASSTRTGDWGEQYF. Using reference TRBV18 and TRBJ2-7 for the parts outside the CDR3, the full variable domain is NAGVMQNPRHLVRRRGQEARLRCSPMKGHSHVYWYRQLPEEGLKFMVYLQKENIIDESGMPKERFSAEFPKEGPSILRIQQVVRGDSAAYFCASSTRTGDWGEQYFGPGTRLTVT.

The gene calls are TRBV6-5 and TRBJ2-2; 7 bases are a match to TRBD2. This CDR3 spans 16 amino acids. Germline V CDR1 and CDR2: MNHEY, SVGAGI. J was trimmed by 7 bases and V by 2 bases; bases with no gene match: 10. CDR3 coding DNA: TGTGCCAGCAGTTACGCCCACAAAGGGAGGGGCGGGGAGCTGTTTTTT. Its protein product is CASSYAHKGRGGELFF.

There are a few counts of this clone. The rearrangement joins TRBV19 to TRBJ1-2; 7 bases line up with TRBD1. The CDR3 has 14 residues. CDR1 and CDR2 from the germline V gene are LNHDA and SQIVND (reference sequence). Losses at the gene ends were 5 bases for V and 4 bases for J; bases not matched to a gene: 7. The CDR3 spells CASSRQGSSYGYTF. CDR3 in DNA: TGTGCCAGTAGTCGACAGGGCTCTAGCTATGGCTACACCTTC.

The chain couples TRBV6-4 to TRBJ2-7, with D tentatively TRBD1 (6 bases). The V end was cut by 2 bases, the J end by 3 bases, with 11 bases between. The length of the CDR3 is 14 residues. Germline values: CDR1 MRHNA, CDR2 SNTAGT. The CDR3 DNA reads as TGTGCCAGCAGTGACGACAGGAGTCTCTACGAGCAGTACTTC. Translating gives CASSDDRSLYEQYF.

This sequence joins TRBV28 and TRBJ1-4; D gene uncertain. Trimming removed 5 bases from V and 8 bases from J, with 15 bases in between. The CDR3 extends over 14 amino acids. From germline, CDR1 is MDHEN and CDR2 SYDVKM. DNA of the CDR3: TGTGCCAGCAGTCTAGGGAGTCTAAGGGAAAAACTGTTTTTT. Translating it yields CASSLGSLREKLFF.

This clone was observed a few times. V and J are TRBV7-2 and TRBJ2-7; 13 bases agree with TRBD2. Germline CDR1 is SGHTA and CDR2 is FQGNSA. J lost 2 bases, V lost 6 bases, and 10 bases had no gene match. CDR3 length: 17 amino acids. CDR3 amino acids: CASRGPATSGGTYEQYF. The CDR3, as DNA: TGTGCCAGCAGAGGACCCGCGACTAGCGGGGGGACCTACGAGCAGTACTTC.

The chain is built from TRBV27 and TRBJ1-5; D is undetermined. In germline, CDR1 is MNHEY, CDR2 SMNVEV (reference sequence). Deletions cut 4 bases from V and 7 bases from J, with 11 bases between. The CDR3 sequence is 13 residues long. CDR3 loop: CASSSWSGQPQHF. The CDR3 DNA reads as TGTGCCAGCAGTTCCTGGTCGGGACAGCCCCAGCATTTT.

This clone was counted only a few times. The V and J genes are TRBV7-3 and TRBJ2-5; D gene ambiguous. The V end was cut by 2 bases, the J end by 4 bases, with 8 bases between. The length of the CDR3 is 13 residues. The germline V gene encodes CDR1 SGHTA and CDR2 FQGTGA. CDR3 coding DNA: TGTGCCAGCAGCTTAGTTGGCAGAGAGACCCAGTACTTC. Its protein product is CASSLVGRETQYF. Full variable domain (outside the CDR3, taken from reference TRBV7-3 and TRBJ2-5): GAGVSQTPSNKVTEKGKYVELRCDPISGHTALYWYRQSLGQGPEFLIYFQGTGAADDSGLPNDRFFAVRPEGSVSTLKIQRTERGDSAVYLCASSLVGRETQYFGPGTRLLVL.

This chain connects TRBV9 to TRBJ2-3, with TRBD1 identical over 9 bases. This CDR3 contains 14 residues. Unmatched junction bases numbered 5, after V lost 4 bases and J lost 5 bases. Looked up from germline, CDR1 is SGDLS and CDR2 is YYNGEE. CDR3 sequence: CASSFGQGRDTQYF. The DNA for the CDR3 is TGTGCCAGCAGCTTCGGACAGGGGAGAGATACGCAGTATTTT.

This chain uses TRBV7-3 with TRBJ1-2, with 8 nucleotides matching TRBD1. The trim removed 4 bases at V and 0 bases at J, leaving 4 bases unmatched. The CDR3 runs 15 residues. Germline values: CDR1 SGHTA, CDR2 FQGTGA. CDR3 protein: CASSSGQGTNYGYTF. The DNA of the CDR3 is TGTGCCAGCAGCTCCGGACAGGGAACTAACTATGGCTACACCTTC.

The rearrangement joins TRBV5-4 to TRBJ1-3, with D possibly TRBD1 on 6 matching bases. Trimming stripped 2 bases from V and 0 bases from J, with 9 bases between. CDR1 and CDR2 (germline): SGHNT, YYREEE (reference sequence). This CDR3 has 15 amino acids. CDR3 sequence reads: CASSLTGSSGNTIYF. The CDR3 DNA reads TGTGCCAGCAGCTTAACAGGGAGCTCTGGAAACACCATATATTTT.

This chain links TRBV7-2 with TRBJ1-2; 7 bases are shared with TRBD1. The V gene's germline CDR1 is SGHTA and CDR2 FQGNSA. The J segment lost 2 bases and the V segment lost 4 bases, leaving 10 bases of the junction unmatched. The CDR3 length is 16 residues. The CDR3 region is CASSSEGAVLNYGYTF. The CDR3 DNA sequence: TGTGCCAGCAGCTCGGAGGGGGCAGTCCTCAACTATGGCTACACCTTC.

The V and J genes are TRBV19 and TRBJ2-7, with 10 bases identical to TRBD1. Germline assignment: CDR1 LNHDA and CDR2 SQIVND (reference sequence). This CDR3 is built from 16 residues. Trimming took 6 bases from V and 4 from J; bases not matched to a gene: 12. The CDR3 sequence: CASSPGGGQGRYEQYF. CDR3 bases: TGTGCCAGTAGCCCCGGCGGGGGACAGGGGAGGTACGAGCAGTACTTC.

The rearrangement uses TRBV27 and TRBJ1-2; 7 positions match TRBD1. CDR1 and CDR2 (germline): MNHEY, SMNVEV (reference sequence). This CDR3 contains 14 residues. Germline trimming cut 7 bases from V and 0 bases from J; bases unmatched to any gene: 5. This chain's CDR3 is CASKTGTANYGYTF. CDR3 in DNA: TGTGCCAGCAAAACAGGGACAGCTAACTATGGCTACACCTTC.

This clone was counted only a few times. In the same sample, other DNA sequences code for this CDR3. The J gene is TRBJ2-7, the V gene TRBV27, with D tentatively TRBD2 (5 bases). Trimming shortened V by 2 bases and J by 4 bases, and 6 bases separated the two germline ends. Germline assignment: CDR1 MNHEY and CDR2 SMNVEV (reference sequence). This CDR3 has 12 amino acids. CDR3 nucleotide sequence: TGTGCCAGCAGTTTAAGAGGGTACGAGCAGTACTTC. Residues: CASSLRGYEQYF.

This chain links TRBV18 with TRBJ2-7; 7 nucleotides match TRBD1. Germline V gives CDR1 KGHSH, CDR2 LQKENI. Trimming cost V 2 bases and J 4 bases; bases outside gene matches: 2. The CDR3 loop spans 13 amino acids. The CDR3 loop reads CASSPSGGYEQYF. CDR3 bases: TGTGCCAGCTCACCATCAGGGGGATACGAGCAGTACTTC.

In its sample, this clone was seen a few times. This rearrangement joins TRBV5-6 to TRBJ2-3; perhaps TRBD1 as D (5 bases). CDR3 size: 13 residues. Germline CDR1 and CDR2: SGHDT and YYEEEE. Trimming stripped 3 bases from V and 5 bases from J, with 10 bases between. Here the CDR3 reads CASSSLGVDTQYF. CDR3 bases: TGTGCCAGCAGCTCCCTAGGGGTAGATACGCAGTATTTT.

The chain couples TRBV7-2 to TRBJ1-4; D possibly corresponds to TRBD1 (6 bases). This CDR3 is built from 14 residues. The germline V and J ends were trimmed by 3 bases and 7 bases, with 12 bases remaining between them. Germline CDR1 is SGHTA and CDR2 is FQGNSA. The chain's CDR3 is CASSFGRGSEKLFF. In nucleotides, the CDR3 is TGTGCCAGCAGCTTCGGCAGGGGTAGTGAAAAACTGTTTTTT.